These T cell receptor beta chains were read from a single sample in a study of graft-versus-host responses after intestinal transplantation. Some clones are missing from TCRdb's copy, which holds only in-frame ones; the method was immunoSEQ multiplex PCR. The profile shows 4,000 to 5,500 clones, around a quarter of them singletons. This sample comprised alloreactive CD8+ T cells from a mixed lymphocyte reaction culture, obtained before transplantation. These receptors were collected from a human patient who was an organ donor for intestinal transplantation. CDR3s leave out the opening cysteine and the closing phenylalanine or tryptophan.

TRBJ1-1 | TRBV5-4 | ASSLYAEVYTEAF
TRBJ1-2 | TRBV2 | ASSEAPGPYGYT
TRBJ1-5 | TRBV2 | ASSLTGQGNGQPQH
TRBJ2-1 | TRBV11-2 | ASSPRRGSGPDNEQF
TRBJ2-5 | TRBV28 | ASTSSRERETQY
TRBJ1-2 | TRBV27 | ASSMGQDLGYT
TRBJ2-1 | TRBV6-5 | AIRDRTGRNEQF
TRBJ1-2 | TRBV2 | ASSVVFYGYT
TRBJ1-5 | TRBV5-1 | ASSSAPKNQPQH
TRBJ2-3 | TRBV4-1 | ASSQSGPRTGMPTDTQY
TRBJ1-1 | TRBV7-9 | ASKPYSLRTEAF
TRBJ1-5 | TRBV5-6 | ASSYGQGNQPQH
TRBJ1-2 | TRBV28 | ASSLNTKILGYT
TRBJ1-3 | TRBV6-1 | ASTPSGNSGNTIY
TRBJ2-3 | TRBV28 | ASSSRDRDLDTQY
TRBJ2-1 | TRBV5-4 | ASRITGSHNEQF
TRBJ2-1 | TRBV6-1 | ASNLSPGGNEQF